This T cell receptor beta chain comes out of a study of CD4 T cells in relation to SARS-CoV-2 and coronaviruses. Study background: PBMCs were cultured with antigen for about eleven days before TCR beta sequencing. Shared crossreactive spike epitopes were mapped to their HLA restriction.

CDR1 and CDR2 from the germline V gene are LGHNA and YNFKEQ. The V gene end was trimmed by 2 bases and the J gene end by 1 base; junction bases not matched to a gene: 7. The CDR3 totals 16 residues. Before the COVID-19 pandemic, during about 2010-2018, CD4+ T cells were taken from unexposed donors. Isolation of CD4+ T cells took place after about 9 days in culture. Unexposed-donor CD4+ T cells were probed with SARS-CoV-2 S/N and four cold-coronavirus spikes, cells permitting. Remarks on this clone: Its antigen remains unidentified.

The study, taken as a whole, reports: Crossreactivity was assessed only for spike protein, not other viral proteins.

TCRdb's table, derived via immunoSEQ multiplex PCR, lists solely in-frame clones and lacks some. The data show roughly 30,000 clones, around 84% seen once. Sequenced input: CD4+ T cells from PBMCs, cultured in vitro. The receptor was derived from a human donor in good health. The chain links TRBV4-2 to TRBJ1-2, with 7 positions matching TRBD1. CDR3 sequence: CASSQIPGQSNYGYTF. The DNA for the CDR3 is TGTGCCAGCAGCCAAATACCGGGACAGAGTAACTATGGCTACACCTTC.